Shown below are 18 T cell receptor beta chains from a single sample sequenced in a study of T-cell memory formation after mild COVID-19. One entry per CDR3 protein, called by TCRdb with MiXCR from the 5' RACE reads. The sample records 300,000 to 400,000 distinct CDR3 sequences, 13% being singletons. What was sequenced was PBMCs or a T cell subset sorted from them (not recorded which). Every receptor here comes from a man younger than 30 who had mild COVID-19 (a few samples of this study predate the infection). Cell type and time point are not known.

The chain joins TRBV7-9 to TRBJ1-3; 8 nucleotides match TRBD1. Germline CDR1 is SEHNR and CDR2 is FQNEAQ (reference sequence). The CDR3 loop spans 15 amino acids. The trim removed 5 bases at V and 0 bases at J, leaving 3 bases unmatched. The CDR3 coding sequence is TGTGCCAGCAGCCGGACAGGGTACTCTGGAAACACCATATATTTT. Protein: CASSRTGYSGNTIYF. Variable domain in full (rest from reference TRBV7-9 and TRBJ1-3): DTGVSQNPRHKITKRGQNVTFRCDPISEHNRLYWYRQTLGQGPEFLTYFQNEAQLEKSRLLSDRFSAERPKGSFSTLEIQRTEQGDSAMYLCASSRTGYSGNTIYFGEGSWLTVV.

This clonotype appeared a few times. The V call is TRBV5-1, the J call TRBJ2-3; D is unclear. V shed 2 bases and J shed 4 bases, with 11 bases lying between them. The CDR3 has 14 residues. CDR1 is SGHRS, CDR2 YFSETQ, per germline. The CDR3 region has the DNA TGCGCCAGCAGCTTTAGGCAGGCGTCAGATACGCAGTATTTT. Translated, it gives CASSFRQASDTQYF.

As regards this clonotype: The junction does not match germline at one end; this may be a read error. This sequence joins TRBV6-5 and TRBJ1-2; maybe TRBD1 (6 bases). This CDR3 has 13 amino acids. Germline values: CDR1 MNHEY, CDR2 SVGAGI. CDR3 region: CASSYTTGWESFF. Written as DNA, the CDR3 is TGTGCCAGCAGTTACACAACAGGGTGGGAGAGTTTCTTC.

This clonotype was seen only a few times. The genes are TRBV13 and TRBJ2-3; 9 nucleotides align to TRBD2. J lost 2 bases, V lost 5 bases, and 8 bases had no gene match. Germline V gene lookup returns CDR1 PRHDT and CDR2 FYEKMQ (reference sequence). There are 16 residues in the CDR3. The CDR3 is CASSPRLAGLTDTQYF. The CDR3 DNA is TGTGCCAGCAGCCCCCGGCTAGCGGGGCTCACAGATACGCAGTATTTT.

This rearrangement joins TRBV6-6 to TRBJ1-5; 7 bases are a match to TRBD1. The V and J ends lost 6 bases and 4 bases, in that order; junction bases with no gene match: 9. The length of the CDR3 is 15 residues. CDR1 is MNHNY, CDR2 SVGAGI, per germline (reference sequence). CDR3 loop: CASRPPGQLNQPQHF. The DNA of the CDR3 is TGTGCCAGCAGGCCTCCGGGACAGCTTAATCAGCCCCAGCATTTT.

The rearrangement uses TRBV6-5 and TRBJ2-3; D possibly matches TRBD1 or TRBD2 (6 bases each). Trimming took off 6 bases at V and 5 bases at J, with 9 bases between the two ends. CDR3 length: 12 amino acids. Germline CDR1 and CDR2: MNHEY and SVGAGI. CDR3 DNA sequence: TGTGCCAGCAGAAGGGGGGTAGATACGCAGTATTTT. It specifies CASRRGVDTQYF.

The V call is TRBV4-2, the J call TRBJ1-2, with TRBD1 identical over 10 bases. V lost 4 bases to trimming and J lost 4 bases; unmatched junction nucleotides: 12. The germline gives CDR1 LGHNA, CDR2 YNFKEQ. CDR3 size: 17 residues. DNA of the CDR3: TGTGCCAGCAGCCTACATGACAGGGGGCGCGAATTCTATGGCTACACCTTC. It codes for CASSLHDRGREFYGYTF.

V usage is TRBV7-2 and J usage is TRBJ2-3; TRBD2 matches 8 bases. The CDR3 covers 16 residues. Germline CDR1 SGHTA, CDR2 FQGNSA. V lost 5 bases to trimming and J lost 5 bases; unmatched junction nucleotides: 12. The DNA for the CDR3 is TGTGCCAGCAGCCGACGTGGTCGGGGGGGCTTAGATACGCAGTATTTT. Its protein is CASSRRGRGGLDTQYF.

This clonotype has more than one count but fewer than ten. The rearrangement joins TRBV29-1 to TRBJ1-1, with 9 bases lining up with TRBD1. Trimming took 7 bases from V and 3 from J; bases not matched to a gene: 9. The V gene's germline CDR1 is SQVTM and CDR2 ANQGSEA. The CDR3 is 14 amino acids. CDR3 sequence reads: CSGTGESGDTEAFF. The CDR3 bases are TGCAGCGGGACAGGGGAGAGTGGGGACACTGAAGCTTTCTTT.

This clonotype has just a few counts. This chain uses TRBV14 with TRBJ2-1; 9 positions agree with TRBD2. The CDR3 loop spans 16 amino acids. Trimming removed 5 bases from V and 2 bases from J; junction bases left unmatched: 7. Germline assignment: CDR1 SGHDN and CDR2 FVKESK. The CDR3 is CASSFIAGDAYNEQFF. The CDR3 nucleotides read TGTGCCAGCAGCTTCATAGCGGGGGACGCCTACAATGAGCAGTTCTTC. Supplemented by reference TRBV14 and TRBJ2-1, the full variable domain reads EAGVTQFPSHSVIEKGQTVTLRCDPISGHDNLYWYRRVMGKEIKFLLHFVKESKQDESGMPNNRFLAERTGGTYSTLKVQPAELEDSGVYFCASSFIAGDAYNEQFFGPGTRLTVL.

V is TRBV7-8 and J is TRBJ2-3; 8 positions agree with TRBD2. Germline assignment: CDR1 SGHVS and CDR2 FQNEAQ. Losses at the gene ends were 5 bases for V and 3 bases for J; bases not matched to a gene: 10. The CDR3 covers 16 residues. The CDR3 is CASSPGRGGATDTQYF. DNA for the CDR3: TGTGCCAGCAGCCCAGGACGGGGGGGCGCGACAGATACGCAGTATTTT.

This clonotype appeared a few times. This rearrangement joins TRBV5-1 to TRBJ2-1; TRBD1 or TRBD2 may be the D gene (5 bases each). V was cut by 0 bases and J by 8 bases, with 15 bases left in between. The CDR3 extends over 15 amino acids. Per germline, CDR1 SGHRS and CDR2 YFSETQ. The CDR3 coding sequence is TGCGCCAGCAGCTTGGCGGGGCGTTTGGGGTATGAGCAGTTCTTC. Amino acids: CASSLAGRLGYEQFF.

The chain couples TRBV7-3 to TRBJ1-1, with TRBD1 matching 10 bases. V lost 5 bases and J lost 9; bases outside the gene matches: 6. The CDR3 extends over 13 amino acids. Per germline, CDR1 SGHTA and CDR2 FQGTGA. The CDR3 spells CASSQADRGQAFF. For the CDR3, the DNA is TGTGCCAGCAGCCAAGCAGACAGGGGGCAAGCTTTCTTT.

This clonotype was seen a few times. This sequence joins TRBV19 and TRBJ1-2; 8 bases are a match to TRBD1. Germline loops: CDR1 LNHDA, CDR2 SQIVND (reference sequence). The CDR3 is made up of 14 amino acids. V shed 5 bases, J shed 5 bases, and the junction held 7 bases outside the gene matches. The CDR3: CASSPGQVVYGYTF. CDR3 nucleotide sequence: TGTGCCAGTAGTCCGGGACAGGTGGTATATGGCTACACCTTC.

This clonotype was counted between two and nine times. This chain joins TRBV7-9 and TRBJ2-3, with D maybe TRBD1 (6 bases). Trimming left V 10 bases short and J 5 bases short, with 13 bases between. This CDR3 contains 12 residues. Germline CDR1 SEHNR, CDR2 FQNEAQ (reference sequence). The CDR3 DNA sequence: TGTGCCATCGGACAGATCCAAGATACGCAGTATTTT. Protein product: CAIGQIQDTQYF.

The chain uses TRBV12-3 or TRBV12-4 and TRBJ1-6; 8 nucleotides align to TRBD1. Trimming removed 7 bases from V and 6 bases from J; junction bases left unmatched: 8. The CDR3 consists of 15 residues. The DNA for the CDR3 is TGTGCCAGCACCTTCGTCGGACAGGGTAATTCACCCCTCCACTTT. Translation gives CASTFVGQGNSPLHF.

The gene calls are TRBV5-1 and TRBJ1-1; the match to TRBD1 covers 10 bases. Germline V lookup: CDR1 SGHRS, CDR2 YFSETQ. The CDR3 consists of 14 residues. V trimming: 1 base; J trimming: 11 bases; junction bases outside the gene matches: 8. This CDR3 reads CASSLTGTGDLAFF. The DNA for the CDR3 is TGCGCCAGCAGCTTGACCGGGACAGGGGACTTGGCTTTCTTT.

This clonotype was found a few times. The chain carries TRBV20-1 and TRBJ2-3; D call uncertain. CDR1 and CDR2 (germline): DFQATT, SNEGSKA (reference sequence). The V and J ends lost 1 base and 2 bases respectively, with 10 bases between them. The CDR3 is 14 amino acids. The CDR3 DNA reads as TGCAGTGCTAGAGTTATCGCGTACACAGATACGCAGTATTTT. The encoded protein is CSARVIAYTDTQYF.